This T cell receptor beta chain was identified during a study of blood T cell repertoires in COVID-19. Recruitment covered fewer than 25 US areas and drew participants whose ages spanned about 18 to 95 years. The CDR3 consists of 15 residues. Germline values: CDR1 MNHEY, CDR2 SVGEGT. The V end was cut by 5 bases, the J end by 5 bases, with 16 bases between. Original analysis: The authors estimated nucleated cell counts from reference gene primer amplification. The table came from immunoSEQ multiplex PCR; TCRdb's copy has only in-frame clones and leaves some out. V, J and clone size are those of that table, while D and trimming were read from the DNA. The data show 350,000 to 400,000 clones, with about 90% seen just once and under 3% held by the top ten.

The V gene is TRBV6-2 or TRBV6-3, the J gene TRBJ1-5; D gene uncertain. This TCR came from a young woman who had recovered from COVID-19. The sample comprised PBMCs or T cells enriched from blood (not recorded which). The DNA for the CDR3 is TGTGCCAGCAGTGAGACTCTTGCGAGATATCAGCCCCAGCATTTT. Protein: CASSETLARYQPQHF.